This entry lists 10 T cell receptor beta chains sequenced from one sample in a study of technical replicates of blood from four donors (dated by TCRdb to the late 2010s). Preparation of the library involved the immunoSEQ multiplex PCR assay. TCRdb's version of the immuneACCESS table is confined to in-frame rearrangements and falls short of the full clone set. An unresolved V gene accounts for under half of the shortfall where checked; the remainder is of unknown origin. The sample records around 80,000 clones, 94% of which are singletons. The ten largest clones take up 0.39% of the sample. Sequenced: T cells isolated from PBMCs. The source of these receptors is a human donor in good health.

This sequence joins TRBV28 and TRBJ2-3; no clear D gene. The germline CDR1 and CDR2 sequences are MDHEN and SYDVKM. The ends were cut back, 4 bases at V and 5 bases at J, with 16 bases in the middle. There are 15 residues in the CDR3. The CDR3 reads CASSSRSTAVDTQYF. The DNA for the CDR3 is TGTGCCAGCAGTTCCCGATCGACCGCGGTAGATACGCAGTATTTT.

This chain connects TRBV4-1 to TRBJ2-3; D is undetermined. This CDR3 contains 15 residues. Germline loops: CDR1 MGHRA, CDR2 YSYEKL. Trimming cost V 1 base and J 0 bases, with 8 bases left between them. CDR3 region: CASSQGAPSTDTQYF. CDR3 DNA sequence: TGCGCCAGCAGCCAAGGCGCCCCAAGCACAGATACGCAGTATTTT.

The rearrangement uses TRBV5-6 and TRBJ1-2; D gene unclear. Germline lookup yields CDR1 SGHDT and CDR2 YYEEEE. This CDR3 region has 13 residues. V was pared by 4 bases and J by 3 bases, with 10 bases between. DNA of the CDR3: TGTGCCAGCAGCACCGGGGATGACTATGGCTACACCTTC. This codes for CASSTGDDYGYTF.

The chain employs TRBV7-9 and TRBJ2-7; D gene uncertain. This CDR3 has 15 residues. The ends were cut back, 1 base at V and 2 bases at J, with 12 bases in the middle. Per the germline V gene, CDR1 is SEHNR and CDR2 is FQNEAQ (reference sequence). CDR3 sequence: CASSLVGAPTYEQYF. The CDR3 coding sequence is TGTGCCAGCAGCTTAGTTGGTGCCCCTACCTACGAGCAGTACTTC.

The V and J genes are TRBV10-1 and TRBJ2-3; the match to TRBD1 covers 7 bases. V trimming: 4 bases; J trimming: 2 bases; junction bases outside the gene matches: 12. CDR1 and CDR2 (germline): WNHNN, SYGVQD (reference sequence). The CDR3 is 17 residues long. The CDR3 region is CASSGQGLGWNTDTQYF. The CDR3 nucleotides read TGCGCCAGCAGTGGACAGGGCTTAGGCTGGAACACAGATACGCAGTATTTT.

This sequence joins TRBV27 and TRBJ2-7; 7 bases match TRBD2. Germline CDR1 MNHEY, CDR2 SMNVEV (reference sequence). The trim removed 5 bases at V and 3 bases at J, leaving 7 bases unmatched. CDR3 length equals 14 residues. The CDR3 sequence is CASSPGLDFYEQYF. CDR3 nucleotides: TGTGCCAGCAGTCCCGGACTAGATTTCTACGAGCAGTACTTC.

The rearrangement uses TRBV27 and TRBJ1-2; 9 nucleotides match TRBD1. Germline CDR1 reads MNHEY; CDR2 reads SMNVEV (reference sequence). The trim removed 1 base at V and 2 bases at J, leaving 11 bases unmatched. The CDR3 has 18 residues. The CDR3: CASSLYSITGGPNYGYTF. CDR3 DNA sequence: TGTGCCAGCAGTTTATATTCCATTACAGGGGGCCCAAACTATGGCTACACCTTC.

This clone was seen once. The chain employs TRBV10-1 and TRBJ2-1; D possibly corresponds to TRBD2 (5 bases). Deletions cut 8 bases from V and 0 bases from J, with 23 bases between. The germline CDR1 and CDR2 sequences are WNHNN and SYGVQD (reference sequence). The CDR3 has 18 amino acids. This CDR3 is CASPNPAAVSFSYNEQFF. CDR3 bases: TGCGCCAGCCCAAATCCAGCGGCGGTATCCTTCTCCTACAATGAGCAGTTCTTC.

This rearrangement joins TRBV10-3 to TRBJ1-1, with 11 bases matching TRBD1. The germline CDR1 and CDR2 sequences are ENHRY and SYGVKD. This CDR3 has 17 amino acids. The V segment lost 5 bases and the J segment 3 bases; nucleotides outside the gene matches: 11. This CDR3 is CAISPVDRGPLYTEAFF. CDR3 sequence (DNA): TGTGCCATCAGTCCTGTGGACAGGGGGCCCTTATACACTGAAGCTTTCTTT.

This chain uses TRBV19 with TRBJ1-4; a possible D gene is TRBD1 (5 bases). The germline V and J ends were trimmed by 1 base and 3 bases, with 9 bases remaining between them. CDR3 size: 15 residues. The germline CDR1 and CDR2 sequences are LNHDA and SQIVND (reference sequence). The CDR3 DNA is TGTGCCAGTAGTATAGGGGGCGCGGCTAATGAAAAACTGTTTTTT. Translating gives CASSIGGAANEKLFF.